These T cell receptor beta chains were read from a single sample in a study of OX40 agonist ivuxolimab in advanced cancers. Clones were read by immunoSEQ multiplex PCR, and TCRdb kept only the in-frame ones, dropping some. Counted here are around 35,000 clones, 70% to 85% occurring once; the ten biggest clones make up about a fifth. Sequencing used CD4+ or CD8+ T cells sorted from blood, obtained in a trial of the OX40 agonist ivuxolimab. These receptors originate from an adult with an advanced solid tumor such as melanoma, head and neck, liver or kidney cancer. CDR3s include the opening cysteine and the closing phenylalanine or tryptophan. The D gene is left open where the match is weak. A row's size may be missing; if present it is once, few, many or a size class.

clone size: NA; V gene: TRBV4-3; CDR3 length: 14; J gene: TRBJ1-6; D gene: NA; CDR3 protein: CASSQDEGNSPLHF; CDR3 DNA: TGCGCCAGCAGCCAAGATGAAGGTAATTCACCCCTCCACTTT
clone size: NA; V gene: TRBV28; CDR3 length: 15; J gene: TRBJ1-2; D gene: TRBD1; CDR3 protein: CASSFVRDRDDGYTF; CDR3 DNA: TGTGCCAGCAGTTTTGTCCGGGACAGGGACGATGGCTACACCTTC
clone size: NA; V gene: TRBV11-2; CDR3 length: 14; J gene: TRBJ1-2; D gene: NA; CDR3 protein: CASSSVGPNYGYTF; CDR3 DNA: TGTGCCAGCAGCTCAGTCGGGCCCAACTATGGCTACACCTTC
clone size: NA; V gene: TRBV28; CDR3 length: 12; J gene: TRBJ2-7; D gene: NA; CDR3 protein: CASSFGSYEQYF; CDR3 DNA: TGTGCCAGCAGTTTCGGTTCCTACGAGCAGTACTTC
clone size: NA; V gene: TRBV7-2; CDR3 length: 16; J gene: TRBJ2-5; D gene: TRBD2; CDR3 protein: CASSPWGGPDQETQYF; CDR3 DNA: TGTGCCAGCAGCCCCTGGGGAGGGCCGGATCAAGAGACCCAGTACTTC
clone size: NA; V gene: TRBV30; CDR3 length: 16; J gene: TRBJ1-5; D gene: NA; CDR3 protein: CAWSGSGAPSNQPQHF; CDR3 DNA: TGTGCCTGGAGTGGATCCGGGGCCCCTAGCAATCAGCCCCAGCATTTT
clone size: NA; V gene: TRBV7-9; CDR3 length: 14; J gene: TRBJ2-7; D gene: NA; CDR3 protein: CASSTLGLTYEQYF; CDR3 DNA: TGTGCCAGCAGCACGCTCGGGCTAACCTACGAGCAGTACTTC
clone size: NA; V gene: TRBV21-1; CDR3 length: 14; J gene: TRBJ1-6; D gene: NA; CDR3 protein: CASSKQGGSSPLHF; CDR3 DNA: TGTGCCAGCAGCAAACAGGGCGGAAGTTCACCCCTCCACTTT
clone size: NA; V gene: TRBV19; CDR3 length: 15; J gene: TRBJ2-1; D gene: NA; CDR3 protein: CASSISVAPWNEQFF; CDR3 DNA: TGTGCCAGTAGTATATCTGTAGCGCCCTGGAATGAGCAGTTCTTC
clone size: NA; V gene: TRBV7-6; CDR3 length: 13; J gene: TRBJ2-1; D gene: NA; CDR3 protein: CASSHRGGNEQFF; CDR3 DNA: TGTGCCAGCAGCCACAGAGGGGGTAATGAGCAGTTCTTC
clone size: NA; V gene: TRBV19; CDR3 length: 15; J gene: TRBJ2-1; D gene: NA; CDR3 protein: CASSPDLSSYNEQFF; CDR3 DNA: TGTGCCAGTAGTCCAGATTTGAGCTCCTACAATGAGCAGTTCTTC
clone size: many; V gene: TRBV28; CDR3 length: 14; J gene: TRBJ2-2; D gene: NA; CDR3 protein: CASSQSPNTGELFF; CDR3 DNA: TGTGCCAGCAGCCAGAGCCCCAACACCGGGGAGCTGTTTTTT
clone size: NA; V gene: TRBV10-1; CDR3 length: 19; J gene: TRBJ1-6; D gene: TRBD1; CDR3 protein: CASSGDLDRSSSYNSPLHF; CDR3 DNA: TGCGCCAGCAGTGGGGACCTGGACAGGTCTAGCTCCTATAATTCACCCCTCCACTTT
clone size: NA; V gene: TRBV27; CDR3 length: 15; J gene: TRBJ2-1; D gene: NA; CDR3 protein: CASSLSPTGTNEQFF; CDR3 DNA: TGTGCCAGCAGTTTATCCCCGACCGGGACCAATGAGCAGTTCTTC
clone size: NA; V gene: TRBV13; CDR3 length: 13; J gene: TRBJ2-5; D gene: NA; CDR3 protein: CASRGGTRETQYF; CDR3 DNA: TGTGCCAGCAGGGGGGGAACACGGGAGACCCAGTACTTC
clone size: NA; V gene: TRBV19; CDR3 length: 12; J gene: TRBJ1-1; D gene: TRBD1; CDR3 protein: CASSPRQGVAFF; CDR3 DNA: TGTGCCAGTAGTCCGCGACAGGGTGTAGCTTTCTTT
clone size: NA; V gene: TRBV28; CDR3 length: 15; J gene: TRBJ2-2; D gene: TRBD2; CDR3 protein: CASSLAGGFTGELFF; CDR3 DNA: TGTGCCAGCAGTCTAGCGGGGGGGTTCACCGGGGAGCTGTTTTTT
clone size: NA; V gene: TRBV4-1; CDR3 length: 12; J gene: TRBJ2-2; D gene: NA; CDR3 protein: CASSQVGGELFF; CDR3 DNA: TGCGCCAGCAGCCAAGTTGGCGGGGAGCTGTTTTTT
clone size: NA; V gene: TRBV5-4; CDR3 length: 15; J gene: TRBJ1-2; D gene: TRBD1; CDR3 protein: CASSLGTGDYYGYTF; CDR3 DNA: TGTGCCAGCAGCCTAGGGACAGGGGATTACTATGGCTACACCTTC
clone size: NA; V gene: TRBV23-1; CDR3 length: 15; J gene: TRBJ2-5; D gene: TRBD1; CDR3 protein: CASSHHDRAEETQYF; CDR3 DNA: TGCGCCAGCAGTCATCACGACAGGGCTGAGGAGACCCAGTACTTC
clone size: once; V gene: TRBV19; CDR3 length: 14; J gene: TRBJ2-2; D gene: TRBD2; CDR3 protein: CASSITSGSGELFF; CDR3 DNA: TGTGCCAGTAGTATCACTAGCGGGAGTGGGGAGCTGTTTTTT
clone size: many; V gene: TRBV30; CDR3 length: 15; J gene: TRBJ2-7; D gene: TRBD2; CDR3 protein: CAWSVPLAGAYEQYF; CDR3 DNA: TGTGCCTGGAGTGTACCACTAGCGGGGGCCTACGAGCAGTACTTC
clone size: NA; V gene: TRBV27; CDR3 length: 13; J gene: TRBJ2-5; D gene: NA; CDR3 protein: CASSLSLQETQYF; CDR3 DNA: TGTGCCAGCAGTTTATCGCTCCAAGAGACCCAGTACTTC
clone size: NA; V gene: TRBV27; CDR3 length: 15; J gene: TRBJ2-7; D gene: TRBD1; CDR3 protein: CASSPSGQGLREQYF; CDR3 DNA: TGTGCCAGCAGTCCCTCGGGACAGGGGCTTAGGGAGCAGTACTTC
clone size: NA; V gene: TRBV6-1; CDR3 length: 13; J gene: TRBJ2-7; D gene: NA; CDR3 protein: CASSESQSYEQYF; CDR3 DNA: TGTGCCAGCAGTGAGTCACAGTCCTACGAGCAGTACTTC
clone size: NA; V gene: TRBV7-7; CDR3 length: 16; J gene: TRBJ2-1; D gene: TRBD2; CDR3 protein: CASSLSGRVPYNEQFF; CDR3 DNA: TGTGCTAGCAGCCTTAGCGGGAGGGTCCCCTACAATGAGCAGTTCTTC
clone size: NA; V gene: TRBV7-9; CDR3 length: 17; J gene: TRBJ2-3; D gene: NA; CDR3 protein: CASSPSITGPSTDTQYF; CDR3 DNA: TGTGCCAGCAGCCCTTCCATAACGGGGCCCAGCACAGATACGCAGTATTTT
clone size: NA; V gene: TRBV5-6; CDR3 length: 13; J gene: TRBJ1-2; D gene: NA; CDR3 protein: CASSLAGLHGYTF; CDR3 DNA: TGTGCCAGCAGCTTGGCCGGGCTACATGGCTACACCTTC
clone size: NA; V gene: TRBV27; CDR3 length: 12; J gene: TRBJ2-7; D gene: NA; CDR3 protein: CASSLTGDEQYF; CDR3 DNA: TGTGCCAGCAGTTTGACGGGCGACGAGCAGTACTTC
clone size: few; V gene: TRBV5-1; CDR3 length: 16; J gene: TRBJ1-5; D gene: NA; CDR3 protein: CASSLDGPYSNQPQHF; CDR3 DNA: TGCGCCAGCAGCTTAGACGGGCCCTATAGCAATCAGCCCCAGCATTTT
clone size: few; V gene: TRBV7-6; CDR3 length: 13; J gene: TRBJ2-5; D gene: NA; CDR3 protein: CASSLGGQETQYF; CDR3 DNA: TGTGCCAGCAGCTTAGGTGGACAAGAGACCCAGTACTTC
clone size: NA; V gene: TRBV5-1; CDR3 length: 11; J gene: TRBJ2-3; D gene: NA; CDR3 protein: CASSLLDTQYF; CDR3 DNA: TGCGCCAGCAGCTTGTTAGATACGCAGTATTTT
clone size: NA; V gene: TRBV9; CDR3 length: 16; J gene: TRBJ2-1; D gene: NA; CDR3 protein: CASSVDWGASYNEQFF; CDR3 DNA: TGTGCCAGCAGCGTGGATTGGGGGGCCTCCTACAATGAGCAGTTCTTC
clone size: once; V gene: TRBV11-2; CDR3 length: 13; J gene: TRBJ2-1; D gene: NA; CDR3 protein: CASSSLAGNEQFF; CDR3 DNA: TGTGCCAGCAGCTCGCTTGCGGGGAATGAGCAGTTCTTC
clone size: NA; V gene: TRBV28; CDR3 length: 14; J gene: TRBJ1-1; D gene: NA; CDR3 protein: CASSYPSGSTEAFF; CDR3 DNA: TGTGCCAGCAGTTACCCTTCCGGCAGCACTGAAGCTTTCTTT
clone size: once; V gene: TRBV5-6; CDR3 length: 13; J gene: TRBJ1-1; D gene: NA; CDR3 protein: CASNPVGGGGAFF; CDR3 DNA: TGTGCCAGCAACCCGGTCGGGGGCGGCGGAGCTTTCTTT
clone size: NA; V gene: TRBV2; CDR3 length: 12; J gene: TRBJ2-7; D gene: NA; CDR3 protein: CASSRGHYEQYF; CDR3 DNA: TGTGCCAGCAGTCGCGGACACTACGAGCAGTACTTC
clone size: NA; V gene: TRBV5-4; CDR3 length: 16; J gene: TRBJ2-7; D gene: TRBD1; CDR3 protein: CASSPGPGQGGDEQYF; CDR3 DNA: TGTGCCAGCAGCCCAGGACCGGGACAGGGGGGGGACGAGCAGTACTTC
clone size: NA; V gene: TRBV18; CDR3 length: 13; J gene: TRBJ2-1; D gene: TRBD1; CDR3 protein: CASSPEDRGEQFF; CDR3 DNA: TGTGCCAGCTCACCTGAGGACAGGGGTGAGCAGTTCTTC
clone size: NA; V gene: TRBV4-1; CDR3 length: 15; J gene: TRBJ2-7; D gene: NA; CDR3 protein: CASSQVRGATYEQYF; CDR3 DNA: TGCGCCAGCAGCCAAGTTCGGGGGGCCACCTACGAGCAGTACTTC
clone size: NA; V gene: TRBV4-3; CDR3 length: 16; J gene: TRBJ1-1; D gene: NA; CDR3 protein: CASNPRSDRRSTEAFF; CDR3 DNA: TGCGCCAGCAACCCCCGATCCGACAGGAGAAGCACTGAAGCTTTCTTT
clone size: NA; V gene: TRBV20-1; CDR3 length: 10; J gene: TRBJ2-5; D gene: NA; CDR3 protein: CSAIQETQYF; CDR3 DNA: TGCAGTGCTATCCAAGAGACCCAGTACTTC
clone size: NA; V gene: TRBV4-3; CDR3 length: 17; J gene: TRBJ2-1; D gene: NA; CDR3 protein: CASSQDWGAATYNEQFF; CDR3 DNA: TGCGCCAGCAGCCAAGATTGGGGGGCGGCAACGTATAATGAGCAGTTCTTC
clone size: NA; V gene: TRBV18; CDR3 length: 14; J gene: TRBJ2-7; D gene: NA; CDR3 protein: CASSPSGTHYEQYF; CDR3 DNA: TGTGCCAGCTCACCCTCTGGGACTCACTACGAGCAGTACTTC
clone size: NA; V gene: TRBV6-5; CDR3 length: 13; J gene: TRBJ2-5; D gene: NA; CDR3 protein: CASSFGGQETQYF; CDR3 DNA: TGTGCCAGCAGCTTCGGGGGCCAAGAGACCCAGTACTTC
clone size: once; V gene: TRBV5-1; CDR3 length: 13; J gene: TRBJ2-3; D gene: NA; CDR3 protein: CASSLKGTDTQYF; CDR3 DNA: TGCGCCAGCAGTTTAAAAGGCACAGATACGCAGTATTTT
clone size: NA; V gene: TRBV4-1; CDR3 length: 16; J gene: TRBJ2-1; D gene: NA; CDR3 protein: CASSLRGGSSYNEQFF; CDR3 DNA: TGCGCCAGCAGCCTCAGAGGCGGTAGCTCCTACAATGAGCAGTTCTTC
clone size: NA; V gene: TRBV6-1; CDR3 length: 13; J gene: TRBJ1-1; D gene: NA; CDR3 protein: CASSTGPNTEAFF; CDR3 DNA: TGTGCCAGCTCTACGGGACCGAACACTGAAGCTTTCTTT
clone size: NA; V gene: TRBV27; CDR3 length: 15; J gene: TRBJ1-5; D gene: TRBD1; CDR3 protein: CASSLEWTGGQPQHF; CDR3 DNA: TGTGCCAGCAGTTTAGAATGGACAGGGGGTCAGCCCCAGCATTTT